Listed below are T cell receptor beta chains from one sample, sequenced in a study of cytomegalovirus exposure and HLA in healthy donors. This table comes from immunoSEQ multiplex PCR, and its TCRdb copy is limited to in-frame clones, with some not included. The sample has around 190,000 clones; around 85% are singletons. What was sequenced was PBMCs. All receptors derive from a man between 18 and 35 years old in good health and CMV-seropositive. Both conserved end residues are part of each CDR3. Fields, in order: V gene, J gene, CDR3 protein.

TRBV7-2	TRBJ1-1	CASSVLGQGNTEAFF
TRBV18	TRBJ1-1	CASWGQSNTEAFF
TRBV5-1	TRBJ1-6	CASTGEGDNSPLHF
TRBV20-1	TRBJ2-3	CSASLTDTQYF
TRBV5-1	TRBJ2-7	CASSLAVDIAYEQYF
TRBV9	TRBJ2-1	CASSVQAGLSSYNEQFF
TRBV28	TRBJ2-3	CASSSTTSGSTDTQYF
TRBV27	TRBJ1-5	CASSPAFNQPQHF
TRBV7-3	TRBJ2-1	CASSFSGGTYNEQFF
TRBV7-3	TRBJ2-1	CASSETSDNNEQFF
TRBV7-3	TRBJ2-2	CASSADGVTGELFF
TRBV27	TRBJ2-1	CASSGGGNEQFF
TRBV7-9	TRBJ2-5	CASSLGGRGETQYF
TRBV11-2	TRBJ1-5	CASSLIRQGRQPQHF
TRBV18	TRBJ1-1	CASSPTTQGNTEAFF
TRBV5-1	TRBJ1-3	CASSLAEYSGNTIYF